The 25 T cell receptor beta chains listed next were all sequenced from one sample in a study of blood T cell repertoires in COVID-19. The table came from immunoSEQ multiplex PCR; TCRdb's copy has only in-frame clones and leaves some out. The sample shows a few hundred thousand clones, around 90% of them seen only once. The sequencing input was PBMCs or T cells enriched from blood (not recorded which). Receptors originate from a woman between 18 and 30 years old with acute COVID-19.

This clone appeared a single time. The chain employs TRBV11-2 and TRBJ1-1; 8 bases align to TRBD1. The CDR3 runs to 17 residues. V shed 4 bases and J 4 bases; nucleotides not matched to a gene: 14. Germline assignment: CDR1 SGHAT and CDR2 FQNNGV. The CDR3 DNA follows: TGTGCCAGCAGCTATGGCGGGACAGGAATCCGGCGCACTGAAGCTTTCTTT. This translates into CASSYGGTGIRRTEAFF.

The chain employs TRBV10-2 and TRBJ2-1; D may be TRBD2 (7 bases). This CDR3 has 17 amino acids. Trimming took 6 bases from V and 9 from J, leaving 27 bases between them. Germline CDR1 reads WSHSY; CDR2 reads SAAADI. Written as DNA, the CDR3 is TGCGCCAGCAGCCCTGGGGGCGGCGGGAGAGGGTTCGGTGAGCAGTTCTTC. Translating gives CASSPGGGGRGFGEQFF.

In DNA form, the CDR3 reads TGTGCCAGCAGCTTAGGGCCCAACGGCCCCTACGAGCAGTACTTC. Its translation: CASSLGPNGPYEQYF. The V gene is TRBV7-3, the J gene TRBJ2-7; D gene uncertain. The ends were cut back, 2 bases at V and 2 bases at J, with 13 bases in the middle. There are 15 residues in the CDR3. Germline-derived CDR1 and CDR2 are SGHTA and FQGTGA.

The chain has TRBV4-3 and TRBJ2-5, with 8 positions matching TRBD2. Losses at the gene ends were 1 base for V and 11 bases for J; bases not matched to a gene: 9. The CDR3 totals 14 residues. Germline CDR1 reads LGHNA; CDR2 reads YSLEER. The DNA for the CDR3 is TGCGCCAGCAGCCAAGGGGCGGGAGGTCGGGAGCAGTACTTC. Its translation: CASSQGAGGREQYF.

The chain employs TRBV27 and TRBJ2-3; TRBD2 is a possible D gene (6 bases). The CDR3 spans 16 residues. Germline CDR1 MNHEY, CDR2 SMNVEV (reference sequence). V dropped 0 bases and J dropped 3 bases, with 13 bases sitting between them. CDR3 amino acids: CASSLSPGRSTDTQYF. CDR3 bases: TGTGCCAGCAGTTTATCCCCAGGGAGGAGTACAGATACGCAGTATTTT.

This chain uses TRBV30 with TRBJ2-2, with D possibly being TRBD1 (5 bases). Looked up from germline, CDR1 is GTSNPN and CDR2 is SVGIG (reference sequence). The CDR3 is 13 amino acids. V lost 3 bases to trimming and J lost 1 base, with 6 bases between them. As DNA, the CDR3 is TGTGCCTGGAGCCAGGGGAACACCGGGGAGCTGTTTTTT. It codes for CAWSQGNTGELFF.

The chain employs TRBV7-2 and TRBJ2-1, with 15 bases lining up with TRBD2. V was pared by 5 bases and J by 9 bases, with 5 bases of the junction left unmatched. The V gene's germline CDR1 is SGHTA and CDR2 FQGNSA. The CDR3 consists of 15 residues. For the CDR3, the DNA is TGTGCCAGCAGCCTGGGACTAGCGGGAGGCGGTGAGCAGTTCTTC. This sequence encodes CASSLGLAGGGEQFF. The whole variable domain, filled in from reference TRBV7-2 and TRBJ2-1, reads GAGVSQSPSNKVTEKGKDVELRCDPISGHTALYWYRQSLGQGLEFLIYFQGNSAPDKSGLPSDRFSAERTGGSVSTLTIQRTQQEDSAVYLCASSLGLAGGGEQFFGPGTRLTVL.

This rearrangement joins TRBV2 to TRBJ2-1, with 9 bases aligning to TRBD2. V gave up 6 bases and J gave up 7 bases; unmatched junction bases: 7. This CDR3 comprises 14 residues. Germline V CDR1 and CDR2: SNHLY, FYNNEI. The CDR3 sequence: CASSSGRKGNEQFF. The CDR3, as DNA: TGTGCCAGCAGCAGCGGGAGGAAAGGGAATGAGCAGTTCTTC.

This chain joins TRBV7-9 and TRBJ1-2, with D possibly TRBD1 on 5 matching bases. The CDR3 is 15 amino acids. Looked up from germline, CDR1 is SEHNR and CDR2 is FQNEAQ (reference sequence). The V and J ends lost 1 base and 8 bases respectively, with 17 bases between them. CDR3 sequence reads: CASSLDGASLLGYTF. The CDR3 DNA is TGTGCCAGCAGCTTAGATGGGGCATCTCTCCTGGGCTACACCTTC.

CDR3 sequence (DNA): TGTGCCAGCAGGCCTAGACAGACAAACAATGAGCAGTTCTTC. Translating gives CASRPRQTNNEQFF. This chain uses TRBV27 with TRBJ2-1; D might be TRBD1 (5 bases). CDR3 length equals 14 residues. Trimming pared 6 bases from V and 5 bases from J, leaving 14 bases between. Germline assignment: CDR1 MNHEY and CDR2 SMNVEV (reference sequence).

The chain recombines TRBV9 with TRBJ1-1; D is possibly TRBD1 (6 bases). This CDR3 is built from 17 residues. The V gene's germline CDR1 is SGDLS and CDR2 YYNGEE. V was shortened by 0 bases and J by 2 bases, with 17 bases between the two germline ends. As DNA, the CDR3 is TGTGCCAGCAGCGTAGGGCACCAACAGGGCCCCAACACTGAAGCTTTCTTT. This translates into CASSVGHQQGPNTEAFF. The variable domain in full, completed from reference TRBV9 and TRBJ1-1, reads DSGVTQTPKHLITATGQRVTLRCSPRSGDLSVYWYQQSLDQGLQFLIQYYNGEERAKGNILERFSAQQFPDLHSELNLSSLELGDSALYFCASSVGHQQGPNTEAFFGQGTRLTVV.

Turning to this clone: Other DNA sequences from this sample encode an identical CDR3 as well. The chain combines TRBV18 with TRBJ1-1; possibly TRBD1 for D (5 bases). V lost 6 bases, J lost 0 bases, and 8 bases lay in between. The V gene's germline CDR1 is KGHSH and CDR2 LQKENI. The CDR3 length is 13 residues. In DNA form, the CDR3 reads TGTGCCAGCTCGCCGACAGTGAACACTGAAGCTTTCTTT. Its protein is CASSPTVNTEAFF.

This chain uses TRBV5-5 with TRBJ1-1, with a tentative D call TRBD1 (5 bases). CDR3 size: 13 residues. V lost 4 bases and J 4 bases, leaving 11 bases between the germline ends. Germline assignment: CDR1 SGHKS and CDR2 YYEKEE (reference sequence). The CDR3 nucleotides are TGTGCCAGCAGCCCATACGGGGGCACTGAAGCTTTCTTT. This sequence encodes CASSPYGGTEAFF.

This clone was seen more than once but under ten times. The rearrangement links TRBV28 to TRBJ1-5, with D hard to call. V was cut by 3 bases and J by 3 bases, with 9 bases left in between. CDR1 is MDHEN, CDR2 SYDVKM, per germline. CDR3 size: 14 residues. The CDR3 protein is CASSLVQHNQPQHF. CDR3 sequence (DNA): TGTGCCAGCAGTTTGGTACAGCACAATCAGCCCCAGCATTTT.

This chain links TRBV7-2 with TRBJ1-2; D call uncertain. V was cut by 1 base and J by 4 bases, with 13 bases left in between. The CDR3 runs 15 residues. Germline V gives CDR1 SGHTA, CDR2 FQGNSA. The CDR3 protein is CASSLGLWESYGYTF. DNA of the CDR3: TGTGCCAGCAGCTTAGGTCTTTGGGAGTCCTATGGCTACACCTTC.

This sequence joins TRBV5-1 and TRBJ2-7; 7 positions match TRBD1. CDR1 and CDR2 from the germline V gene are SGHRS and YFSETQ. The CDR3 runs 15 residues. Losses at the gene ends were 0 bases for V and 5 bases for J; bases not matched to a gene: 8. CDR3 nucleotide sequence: TGCGCCAGCAGCTTGGCCGGGACAGACTACCACGAGCAGTACTTC. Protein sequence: CASSLAGTDYHEQYF. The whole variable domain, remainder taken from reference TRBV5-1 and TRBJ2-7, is KAGVTQTPRYLIKTRGQQVTLSCSPISGHRSVSWYQQTPGQGLQFLFEYFSETQRNKGNFPGRFSGRQFSNSRSEMNVSTLELGDSALYLCASSLAGTDYHEQYFGPGTRLTVT.

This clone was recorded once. The CDR3 DNA reads as TGTGCCAGCAGCTTTATATCGGGAACTGAAGCTTTCTTT. Translated: CASSFISGTEAFF. The chain has TRBV7-2 and TRBJ1-1; D is unresolved. Trimming took off 3 bases at V and 5 bases at J, with 10 bases between the two ends. The CDR3 spans 13 residues. The germline V gene encodes CDR1 SGHTA and CDR2 FQGNSA.

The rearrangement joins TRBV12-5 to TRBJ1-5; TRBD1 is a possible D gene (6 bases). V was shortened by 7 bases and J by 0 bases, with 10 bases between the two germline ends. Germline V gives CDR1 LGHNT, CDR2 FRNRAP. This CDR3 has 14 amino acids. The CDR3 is CASVQGYSNQPQHF. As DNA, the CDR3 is TGTGCTAGTGTCCAGGGGTATAGCAATCAGCCCCAGCATTTT.

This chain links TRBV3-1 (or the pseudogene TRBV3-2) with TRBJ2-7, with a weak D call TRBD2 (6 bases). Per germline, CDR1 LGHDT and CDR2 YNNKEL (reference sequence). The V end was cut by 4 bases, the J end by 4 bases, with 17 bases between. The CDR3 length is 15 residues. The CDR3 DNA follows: TGTGCCAGCAGCCGGACACTAGCTCCAGGGTACGAGCAGTACTTC. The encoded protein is CASSRTLAPGYEQYF.

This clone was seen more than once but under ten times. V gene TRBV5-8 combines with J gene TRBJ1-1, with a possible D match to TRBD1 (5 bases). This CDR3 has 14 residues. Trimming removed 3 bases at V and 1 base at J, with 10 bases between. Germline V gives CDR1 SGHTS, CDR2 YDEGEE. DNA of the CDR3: TGTGCCAGCAGCTGGGGGGGTGGGAACACTGAAGCTTTCTTT. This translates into CASSWGGGNTEAFF.

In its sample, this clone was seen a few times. The CDR3 nucleotides are TGTGCCACCAGCAGAGATCGGGACCAAGAGACCCAGTACTTC. This encodes CATSRDRDQETQYF. The chain has TRBV15 and TRBJ2-5, with D unclear. The CDR3 consists of 14 residues. Trimming took 0 bases from V and 0 from J, leaving 5 bases between them. Germline CDR1 LNHNV, CDR2 YYDKDF (reference sequence).

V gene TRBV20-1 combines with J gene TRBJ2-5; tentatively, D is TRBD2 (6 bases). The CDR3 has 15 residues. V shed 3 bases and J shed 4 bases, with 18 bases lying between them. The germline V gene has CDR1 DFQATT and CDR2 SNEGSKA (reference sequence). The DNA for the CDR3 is TGCAGTGCTAGTGGTAGCGGAAGGAAATTAGAGACCCAGTACTTC. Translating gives CSASGSGRKLETQYF.

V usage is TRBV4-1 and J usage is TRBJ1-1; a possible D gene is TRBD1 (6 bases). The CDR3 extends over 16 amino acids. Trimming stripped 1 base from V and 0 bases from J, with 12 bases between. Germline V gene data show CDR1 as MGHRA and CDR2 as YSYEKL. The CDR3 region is CASSQAQGSMNTEAFF. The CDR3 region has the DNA TGCGCCAGCAGCCAAGCGCAGGGGAGCATGAACACTGAAGCTTTCTTT.

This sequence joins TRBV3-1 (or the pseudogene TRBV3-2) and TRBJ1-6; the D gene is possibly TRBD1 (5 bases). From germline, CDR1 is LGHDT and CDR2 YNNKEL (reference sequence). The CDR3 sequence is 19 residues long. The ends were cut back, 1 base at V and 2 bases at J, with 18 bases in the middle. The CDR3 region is CASSQAPGKSGPYNSPLHF. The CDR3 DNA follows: TGTGCCAGCAGCCAAGCCCCAGGGAAATCAGGGCCCTATAATTCACCCCTCCACTTT.

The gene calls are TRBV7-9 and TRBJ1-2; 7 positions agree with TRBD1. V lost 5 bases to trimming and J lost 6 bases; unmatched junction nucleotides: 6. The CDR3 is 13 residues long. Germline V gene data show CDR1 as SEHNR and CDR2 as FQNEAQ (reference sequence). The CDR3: CASSTPQGNGYTF. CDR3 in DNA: TGTGCCAGCAGCACTCCACAGGGGAATGGCTACACCTTC.